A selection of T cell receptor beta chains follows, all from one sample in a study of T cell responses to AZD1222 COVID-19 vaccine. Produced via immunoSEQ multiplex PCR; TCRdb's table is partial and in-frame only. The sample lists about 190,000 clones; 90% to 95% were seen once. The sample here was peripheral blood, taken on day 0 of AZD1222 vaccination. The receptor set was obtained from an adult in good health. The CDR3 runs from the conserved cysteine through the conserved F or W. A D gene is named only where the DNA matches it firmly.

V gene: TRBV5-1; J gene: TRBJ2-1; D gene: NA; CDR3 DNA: TGCGCCAGCAGCAGCCGACCGGGCAATGAGCAGTTCTTC; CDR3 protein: CASSSRPGNEQFF
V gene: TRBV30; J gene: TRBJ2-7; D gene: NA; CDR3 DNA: TGTGCCTGGAGTCTAGGGGAACACGAGCAGTACTTC; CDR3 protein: CAWSLGEHEQYF
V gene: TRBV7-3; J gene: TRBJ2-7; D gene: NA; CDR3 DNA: TGTGCCAGCAGCACCAACTACGAGCAGTACTTC; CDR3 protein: CASSTNYEQYF
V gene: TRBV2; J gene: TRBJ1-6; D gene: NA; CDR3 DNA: TGTGCCAGCAGTAGGGACTCAAATTCACCCCTCCACTTT; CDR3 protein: CASSRDSNSPLHF
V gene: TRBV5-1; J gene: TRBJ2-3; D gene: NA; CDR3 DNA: TGCGCCAGCAGCCCTACTCTGACTAGTTCAGATACGCAGTATTTT; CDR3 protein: CASSPTLTSSDTQYF
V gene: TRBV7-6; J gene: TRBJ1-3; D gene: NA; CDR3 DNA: TGTGCCAGCAGCTTAGCACTTTCCCAGGGGAATTTCGGAAACACCATATATTTT; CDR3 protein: CASSLALSQGNFGNTIYF
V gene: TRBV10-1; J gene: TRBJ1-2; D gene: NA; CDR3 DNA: TGCGCCAGCAGGAGAGAGACAGTAAGGAGGCTTCATGGCTACACCTTC; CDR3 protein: CASRRETVRRLHGYTF
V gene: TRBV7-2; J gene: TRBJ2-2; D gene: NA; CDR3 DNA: TGTGCCAGCAGCTTAGTTATGGGTTTAGGGAACACCGGGGAGCTGTTTTTT; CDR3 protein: CASSLVMGLGNTGELFF
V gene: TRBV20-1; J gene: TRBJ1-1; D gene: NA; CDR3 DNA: TGCAGTGCTAGAGTAAACACTGAAGCTTTCTTT; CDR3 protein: CSARVNTEAFF
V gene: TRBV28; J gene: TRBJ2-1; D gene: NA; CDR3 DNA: TGTGCCAGCAAATCCGTGAGAGAGGGCCATAATGAGCAGTTCTTC; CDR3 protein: CASKSVREGHNEQFF
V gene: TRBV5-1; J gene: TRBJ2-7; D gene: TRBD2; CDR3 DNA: TGCGCCAGCAGCGTGCGGGAGGGGGGAGTCCACGAGCAGTACTTC; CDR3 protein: CASSVREGGVHEQYF
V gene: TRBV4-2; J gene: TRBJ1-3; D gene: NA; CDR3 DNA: TGTGCCAGCAGCCAAGAAGCCAGGGTAGACTCTGGAAACACCATATATTTT; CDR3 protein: CASSQEARVDSGNTIYF
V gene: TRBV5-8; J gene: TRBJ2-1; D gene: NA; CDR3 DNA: TGTGCCAGCAGCTTATCAGGAAATGTCGAGCAGTTCTTC; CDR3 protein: CASSLSGNVEQFF
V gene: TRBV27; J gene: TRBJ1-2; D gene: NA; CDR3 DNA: TGTGCCAGCAGCCTCAAGTATAACTATGGCTACACCTTC; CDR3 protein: CASSLKYNYGYTF
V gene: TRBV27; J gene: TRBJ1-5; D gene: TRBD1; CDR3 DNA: TGTGCCAGTTCCGGACAGGAGAGTCAGCCCCAGCATTTT; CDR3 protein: CASSGQESQPQHF
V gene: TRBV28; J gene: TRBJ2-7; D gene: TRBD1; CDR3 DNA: TGTGCCAGCAGTAACAGACAGGGGACCTCCTACGAGCAGTACTTC; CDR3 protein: CASSNRQGTSYEQYF
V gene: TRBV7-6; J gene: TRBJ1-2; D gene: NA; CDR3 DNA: TGTGCCAGCAGCGATAGGAGGGGCAAACCCAACTATGGCTACACCTTC; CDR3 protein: CASSDRRGKPNYGYTF
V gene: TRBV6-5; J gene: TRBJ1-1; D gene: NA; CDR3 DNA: TGTGCCAGCAGTTATGGCATTCAGAACACTGAAGCTTTCTTT; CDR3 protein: CASSYGIQNTEAFF
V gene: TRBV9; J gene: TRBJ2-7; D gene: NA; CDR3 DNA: TGTGCCAGCAGCGGAACGGGACTGGATAACTACGAGCAGTACTTC; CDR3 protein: CASSGTGLDNYEQYF
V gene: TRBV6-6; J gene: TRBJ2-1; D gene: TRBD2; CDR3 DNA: TGTGCCAGCAGAACACCTAGCGGGAGGGCCGGGAATGAGCAGTTCTTC; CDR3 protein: CASRTPSGRAGNEQFF
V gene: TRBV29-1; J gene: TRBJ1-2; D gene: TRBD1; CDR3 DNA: TGCAGCGTTGGTCCGGACAGGCGCTCTAACTATGGCTACACCTTC; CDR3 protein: CSVGPDRRSNYGYTF
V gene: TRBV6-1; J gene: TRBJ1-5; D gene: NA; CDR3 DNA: TGTGCCAGCAGTGAAGACAGTTTTATTCAGCCCCAGCATTTT; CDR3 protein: CASSEDSFIQPQHF